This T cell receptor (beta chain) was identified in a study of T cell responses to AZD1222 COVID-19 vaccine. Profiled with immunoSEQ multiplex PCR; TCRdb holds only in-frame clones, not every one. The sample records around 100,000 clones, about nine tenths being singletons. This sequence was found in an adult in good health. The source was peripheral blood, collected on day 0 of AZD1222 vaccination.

The chain's CDR3 is CASSSKGYGYTF. DNA for the CDR3: TGTGCCAGCAGCTCGAAAGGCTATGGCTACACCTTC. The V gene is TRBV5-6, the J gene TRBJ1-2; D is unresolved. Germline loops: CDR1 SGHDT, CDR2 YYEEEE. The CDR3 is made up of 12 amino acids. Trimming shortened V by 3 bases and J by 4 bases, and 7 bases separated the two germline ends.